What follows are 32 T cell receptor beta chains derived from one specimen sequenced in a study of T cell responses to AZD1222 COVID-19 vaccine. Method: immunoSEQ multiplex PCR; TCRdb's copy keeps in-frame clones and lacks some. The table lists around 100,000 clones, more than 90% of them singletons. The specimen comprised peripheral blood, sampled on day 0 of AZD1222 vaccination. The receptors shown here come from an adult in good health.

This chain connects TRBV2 to TRBJ1-5; D perhaps matches TRBD1 (5 bases). The germline V gene encodes CDR1 SNHLY and CDR2 FYNNEI. This CDR3 has 14 amino acids. Trimming removed 3 bases from V and 5 bases from J, with 11 bases in between. CDR3 loop: CASSEGTTYQPQHF. In nucleotides, the CDR3 is TGTGCCAGCAGTGAGGGGACTACTTATCAGCCCCAGCATTTT.

This rearrangement joins TRBV19 to TRBJ2-1; TRBD2 matches at 11 bases. Trimming at V came to 5 bases and at J to 6 bases, leaving 6 bases not matched to a gene. The CDR3 runs to 15 residues. Germline CDR1 and CDR2: LNHDA and SQIVND (reference sequence). CDR3 residues: CASSRLAGGRNEQFF. CDR3 bases: TGTGCCAGTAGTCGTTTAGCGGGGGGGCGCAATGAGCAGTTCTTC.

V is TRBV5-5 and J is TRBJ1-3; D is undetermined. CDR3 length: 14 residues. V was trimmed by 5 bases and J by 0 bases, leaving 9 bases between them. The germline CDR1 and CDR2 sequences are SGHKS and YYEKEE (reference sequence). The CDR3 bases are TGTGCCAGCAGGCCCCAGGACTCTGGAAACACCATATATTTT. This translates into CASRPQDSGNTIYF.

The rearrangement joins TRBV7-2 to TRBJ2-7; no clear D. CDR1 SGHTA and CDR2 FQGNSA come from the germline V gene. The CDR3 is 14 residues long. The germline V and J ends were trimmed by 1 base and 0 bases, with 7 bases remaining between them. The CDR3 is CASSLVDNSYEQYF. In DNA form, the CDR3 reads TGTGCCAGCAGCTTAGTCGATAACTCCTACGAGCAGTACTTC.

This rearrangement joins TRBV6-1 to TRBJ1-1; D is perhaps TRBD1 (6 bases). From germline, CDR1 is MNHNS and CDR2 SASEGT. Trimming took off 2 bases at V and 4 bases at J, with 14 bases between the two ends. This CDR3 region has 15 residues. The CDR3, as DNA: TGTGCCAGCAGTGAAATGAGTTTAGGGGGCACTGAAGCTTTCTTT. Its translation is CASSEMSLGGTEAFF.

The chain uses TRBV9 and TRBJ2-3; D gene ambiguous. Germline CDR1 and CDR2: SGDLS and YYNGEE. The V end lost 3 bases, the J end lost 0 bases, and 8 bases lay between the germline ends. The CDR3 contains 14 residues. The CDR3: CASSARSSTDTQYF. The CDR3 DNA sequence: TGTGCCAGCAGCGCGCGATCTAGCACAGATACGCAGTATTTT.

The V gene is TRBV29-1, the J gene TRBJ1-5; tentative D call: TRBD1 (5 bases). Germline V gene data show CDR1 as SQVTM and CDR2 as ANQGSEA. The CDR3 is 12 residues long. V was pared by 4 bases and J by 7 bases, with 11 bases between. The CDR3 sequence: CSVAQGEQPQHF. As DNA, the CDR3 is TGCAGCGTTGCTCAGGGAGAACAGCCCCAGCATTTT. Variable domain in full (rest from reference TRBV29-1 and TRBJ1-5): SAVISQKPSRDICQRGTSLTIQCQVDSQVTMMFWYRQQPGQSLTLIATANQGSEATYESGFVIDKFPISRPNLTFSTLTVSNMSPEDSSIYLCSVAQGEQPQHFGDGTRLSIL.

V gene TRBV6-2 or TRBV6-3 combines with J gene TRBJ1-1, with a possible D match to TRBD1 (6 bases). The germline V gene encodes CDR1 MNHEY and CDR2 SVGEGT. V was clipped by 3 bases and J by 11 bases, with 16 bases between them. The CDR3 runs to 13 residues. CDR3 in amino acids: CASSYLRGVEAFF. CDR3 DNA: TGTGCCAGCAGTTATCTCAGGGGCGTGGAGGCTTTCTTT.

The CDR3 nucleotides read TGCGCCAGCAGCCAAGATTACACTTCCTACGAGCAGTACTTC. As protein: CASSQDYTSYEQYF. The V and J genes are TRBV4-1 and TRBJ2-7; D uncertain. The CDR3 has 14 residues. V was pared by 0 bases and J by 1 base, with 7 bases between. Germline CDR1 and CDR2: MGHRA and YSYEKL.

V usage is TRBV4-2 and J usage is TRBJ2-5; 7 bases fit TRBD2. J lost 0 bases, V lost 0 bases, and 13 bases had no gene match. The CDR3 runs to 19 residues. Germline V gene lookup returns CDR1 LGHNA and CDR2 YNFKEQ. The CDR3 DNA follows: TGTGCCAGCAGCCAAGACCTTTCACGGCTAGCGGCTAACCAAGAGACCCAGTACTTC. This gives the protein CASSQDLSRLAANQETQYF.

The chain links TRBV7-3 to TRBJ1-1, with D perhaps TRBD1 (6 bases). The CDR3 loop spans 15 amino acids. Germline loops: CDR1 SGHTA, CDR2 FQGTGA. The ends were cut back, 5 bases at V and 7 bases at J, with 20 bases in the middle. CDR3 region: CASSQRGTSKIEAFF. The CDR3 DNA follows: TGTGCCAGCAGCCAAAGGGGGACATCCAAGATTGAAGCTTTCTTT.

J is TRBJ2-3 and V is TRBV7-2; possible D gene TRBD1, 6 bases. This CDR3 is 14 amino acids long. Germline CDR1 is SGHTA and CDR2 is FQGNSA. V lost 0 bases and J lost 5, with 9 bases in between. The DNA for the CDR3 is TGTGCCAGCAGCTTAGCCACAGGGTTAGATACGCAGTATTTT. Translating gives CASSLATGLDTQYF.

The rearrangement links TRBV6-5 to TRBJ1-1; the D gene is possibly TRBD1 (5 bases). The germline V gene has CDR1 MNHEY and CDR2 SVGAGI. Between the trimmed V and J ends, which lost 2 bases and 5 bases, there was a span of 12 bases. CDR3 length: 14 amino acids. In DNA form, the CDR3 reads TGTGCCAGCAGTTACGGAGGGGAGTGGACTGAAGCTTTCTTT. As protein: CASSYGGEWTEAFF.

CDR3 region: CASTDRGGGNQPQHF. In DNA, the CDR3 is TGTGCCAGTACGGACAGGGGTGGAGGCAATCAGCCCCAGCATTTT. The chain employs TRBV19 and TRBJ1-5; 9 nucleotides match TRBD1. The CDR3 totals 15 residues. Germline values: CDR1 LNHDA, CDR2 SQIVND (reference sequence). Losses at the gene ends were 7 bases for V and 2 bases for J; bases not matched to a gene: 6. The full variable domain, completed using reference TRBV19 and TRBJ1-5, is DGGITQSPKYLFRKEGQNVTLSCEQNLNHDAMYWYRQDPGQGLRLIYYSQIVNDFQKGDIAEGYSVSREKKESFPLTVTSAQKNPTAFYLCASTDRGGGNQPQHFGDGTRLSIL.

The chain employs TRBV7-2 and TRBJ1-2, with a tentative D call TRBD1 (5 bases). The V and J ends lost 0 bases and 0 bases respectively, with 17 bases between them. This CDR3 has 18 amino acids. Germline V gives CDR1 SGHTA, CDR2 FQGNSA. The DNA of the CDR3 is TGTGCCAGCAGCTTAGCAAGGACACTTAACCCTCCTAACTATGGCTACACCTTC. Its translation is CASSLARTLNPPNYGYTF.

This clone showed up just once. The rearrangement uses TRBV30 and TRBJ1-4; D is unresolved. CDR1 GTSNPN and CDR2 SVGIG come from the germline V gene (reference sequence). This CDR3 contains 13 residues. V dropped 2 bases and J dropped 6 bases, with 10 bases sitting between them. CDR3 nucleotide sequence: TGTGCCTGGAGTCCCTCAAGCCATGAAAAACTGTTTTTT. Its translation is CAWSPSSHEKLFF.

V usage is TRBV7-2 and J usage is TRBJ1-2; maybe TRBD1 (5 bases). Trimming left V 1 base short and J 4 bases short, with 13 bases between. The CDR3 contains 15 residues. Germline CDR1 and CDR2: SGHTA and FQGNSA. Written as DNA, the CDR3 is TGTGCCAGCAGCTTAGATGGGGGGTACGGCTATGGCTACACCTTC. Its translation: CASSLDGGYGYGYTF.

The chain uses TRBV4-3 and TRBJ1-3, with no clear D. Germline CDR1 reads LGHNA; CDR2 reads YSLEER. Trimming took 2 bases from V and 0 from J, leaving 14 bases between them. The CDR3 spans 17 residues. This CDR3 is CASSQSFTVVSGNTIYF. The CDR3 DNA sequence: TGCGCCAGCAGCCAAAGCTTCACAGTTGTCTCTGGAAACACCATATATTTT.

J is TRBJ1-5 and V is TRBV7-2; 10 bases are a match to TRBD1. Germline CDR1 and CDR2: SGHTA and FQGNSA. The V gene end was trimmed by 5 bases and the J gene end by 7 bases; junction bases not matched to a gene: 11. The CDR3 has 16 amino acids. CDR3 amino acids: CASSPRSGQGNQPQHF. In DNA form, the CDR3 reads TGTGCCAGCAGCCCCCGATCGGGACAGGGGAACCAGCCCCAGCATTTT.

The gene calls are TRBV18 and TRBJ1-6; TRBD1 is a possible D gene (5 bases). Trimming shortened V by 6 bases and J by 14 bases, and 17 bases separated the two germline ends. CDR3 length: 13 amino acids. Germline V lookup: CDR1 KGHSH, CDR2 LQKENI. The CDR3 nucleotides are TGTGCCAGCTCGGGGACCGCCACCGAGTCCCTCCACTTT. Protein sequence: CASSGTATESLHF.

This chain joins TRBV7-3 and TRBJ2-7; D is unclear. The V gene's germline CDR1 is SGHTA and CDR2 FQGTGA. The CDR3 is 13 amino acids. Trimming shortened V by 5 bases and J by 1 base, and 9 bases separated the two germline ends. The CDR3 DNA sequence: TGTGCCAGCAGCGTGGACGGATCCTACGAGCAGTACTTC. Protein sequence: CASSVDGSYEQYF.

The chain carries TRBV2 and TRBJ2-2; possibly TRBD2 for D (5 bases). V was trimmed by 8 bases and J by 0 bases, leaving 10 bases between them. Germline CDR1 and CDR2: SNHLY and FYNNEI. The CDR3 length is 14 residues. DNA of the CDR3: TGTGCCAGCCGTAGCGCACCGAACACCGGGGAGCTGTTTTTT. This codes for CASRSAPNTGELFF.

This chain connects TRBV30 to TRBJ2-7, with D unresolved. The CDR3 runs 13 residues. CDR1 and CDR2 (germline): GTSNPN, SVGIG (reference sequence). V was clipped by 4 bases and J by 3 bases, with 13 bases between them. The CDR3 DNA is TGTGCCTGGAAGGACCACGGGCTCTACGAGCAGTACTTC. Its translation: CAWKDHGLYEQYF.

The rearrangement uses TRBV7-9 and TRBJ2-7, with 8 bases that match TRBD1. V lost 5 bases to trimming and J lost 1 base; unmatched junction nucleotides: 4. This CDR3 is 14 amino acids long. Germline CDR1 and CDR2: SEHNR and FQNEAQ (reference sequence). CDR3 bases: TGTGCCAGCAGCGACCGGGACAGGTCCTACGAGCAGTACTTC. Translated, it gives CASSDRDRSYEQYF.

The chain is built from TRBV19 and TRBJ1-2; D not certain. Trimming took 1 base from V and 8 from J, leaving 11 bases between them. This CDR3 is 13 amino acids long. Germline-derived CDR1 and CDR2 are LNHDA and SQIVND (reference sequence). The CDR3 nucleotides are TGTGCCAGTAGTATAGGCCAGGTTCCCGGCTACACCTTC. Its translation is CASSIGQVPGYTF. Based on the CDR3 plus reference TRBV19 and TRBJ1-2, the full variable domain is DGGITQSPKYLFRKEGQNVTLSCEQNLNHDAMYWYRQDPGQGLRLIYYSQIVNDFQKGDIAEGYSVSREKKESFPLTVTSAQKNPTAFYLCASSIGQVPGYTFGSGTRLTVV.

J is TRBJ1-2 and V is TRBV29-1; D is uncertain. Trimming removed 3 bases from V and 0 bases from J, with 5 bases in between. The CDR3 is made up of 12 amino acids. Germline V gene sequence: CDR1 SQVTM, CDR2 ANQGSEA. The CDR3 DNA reads TGCAGCGTTGAGACATCTAACTATGGCTACACCTTC. It codes for CSVETSNYGYTF. Complete variable domain (other parts from reference TRBV29-1 and TRBJ1-2): SAVISQKPSRDICQRGTSLTIQCQVDSQVTMMFWYRQQPGQSLTLIATANQGSEATYESGFVIDKFPISRPNLTFSTLTVSNMSPEDSSIYLCSVETSNYGYTFGSGTRLTVV.

This rearrangement joins TRBV6-2 or TRBV6-3 to TRBJ1-1; D remains unclear. The germline V and J ends were trimmed by 5 bases and 4 bases, with 5 bases remaining between them. CDR3 length: 11 residues. Germline V gives CDR1 MNHEY, CDR2 SVGEGT. The CDR3 DNA follows: TGTGCCAGCAGTCCGCGCACTGAAGCTTTCTTT. This encodes CASSPRTEAFF.

The chain links TRBV3-1 (or the pseudogene TRBV3-2) to TRBJ1-2; 9 bases agree with TRBD1. CDR1 and CDR2 (germline): LGHDT, YNNKEL (reference sequence). The CDR3 runs 17 residues. V lost 1 base to trimming and J lost 4 bases; unmatched junction nucleotides: 10. The CDR3 DNA reads TGTGCCAGCAGCCAAGTGTGTGGGACAGGGTCCCTCTATGGCTACACCTTC. Its translation is CASSQVCGTGSLYGYTF.

The chain has TRBV11-3 and TRBJ2-2, with a weak D call TRBD1 (5 bases). V gave up 7 bases and J gave up 7 bases, with 16 bases separating them. The CDR3 has 14 residues. Germline CDR1 is SGHNT and CDR2 is YENEEA. The CDR3 protein is CASTLTALGGELFF. The CDR3 nucleotides read TGTGCCAGCACTCTGACAGCTCTGGGCGGGGAGCTGTTTTTT.

The V call is TRBV9, the J call TRBJ1-6; a possible D gene is TRBD1 (6 bases). V was clipped by 5 bases and J by 8 bases, with 14 bases between them. Germline values: CDR1 SGDLS, CDR2 YYNGEE. The CDR3 length is 14 residues. The CDR3 loop reads CASRGGLIDSPLHF. The CDR3 region has the DNA TGTGCCAGCAGAGGGGGGCTTATTGATTCACCCCTCCACTTT.

Only one count was recorded for this clone. The chain combines TRBV7-9 with TRBJ1-6; TRBD1 matches at 9 bases. The length of the CDR3 is 14 residues. V was clipped by 8 bases and J by 5 bases; unmatched bases: 4. The germline CDR1 and CDR2 sequences are SEHNR and FQNEAQ (reference sequence). The CDR3 region is CASRWTGDNSPLHF. CDR3 bases: TGTGCCAGCCGGTGGACAGGGGATAATTCACCCCTCCACTTT. Using reference TRBV7-9 and TRBJ1-6 for the parts outside the CDR3, the full variable domain is DTGVSQNPRHKITKRGQNVTFRCDPISEHNRLYWYRQTLGQGPEFLTYFQNEAQLEKSRLLSDRFSAERPKGSFSTLEIQRTEQGDSAMYLCASRWTGDNSPLHFGNGTRLTVT.

This clone was counted once. The chain recombines TRBV3-1 (or the pseudogene TRBV3-2) with TRBJ2-7, with D perhaps TRBD1 (5 bases). The V end lost 1 base, the J end lost 3 bases, and 13 bases lay between the germline ends. The CDR3 length is 15 residues. Germline assignment: CDR1 LGHDT and CDR2 YNNKEL (reference sequence). CDR3 sequence: CASSQGRAGLYEQYF. The CDR3 nucleotides are TGTGCCAGCAGCCAAGGTCGGGCAGGGCTCTACGAGCAGTACTTC.